The 22 T cell receptor beta chains presented below share a single source sample, sequenced in a study of human T cells and chemical hapten exposure. Noted time point: pre-sensitization, week 0. Described treatment: therapeutic diphenylcyclopropenone sensitization with weekly scalp DPC. TCRdb re-derived calls from the RACE reads in MiXCR, one entry per CDR3 protein. Altogether about 98,000 distinct CDR3 sequences are present, 10% to 14% being singletons, with the ten largest covering 3.1%. The sample in question was whole blood, obtained in connection with sensitization to the hapten diphenylcyclopropenone (DPC). These receptors were collected from an older woman with alopecia areata. Some clones in this sample may be carry-over from other donors' samples.

This clonotype was seen a few times. The chain has TRBV7-9 and TRBJ2-2; 7 nucleotides match TRBD2. J was trimmed by 7 bases and V by 4 bases; bases with no gene match: 3. The CDR3 runs 13 residues. The germline CDR1 and CDR2 sequences are SEHNR and FQNEAQ (reference sequence). CDR3 sequence: CASSSSGVGELFF. The DNA of the CDR3 is TGTGCCAGCAGCTCGAGCGGGGTCGGGGAGCTGTTTTTT.

This clonotype was counted only a few times. The chain couples TRBV5-1 to TRBJ2-1, with 9 bases fitting TRBD2. With V trimmed by 0 bases and J by 9 bases, 7 bases remained unmatched. CDR1 is SGHRS and CDR2 is YFSETQ in the germline V gene. CDR3 length: 15 amino acids. Here the CDR3 reads CASSLAPSGDLEQFF. As DNA, the CDR3 is TGCGCCAGCAGCTTGGCCCCTAGCGGGGACCTTGAGCAGTTCTTC.

The chain recombines TRBV27 with TRBJ2-1, with D possibly TRBD2 on 5 matching bases. The germline CDR1 and CDR2 sequences are MNHEY and SMNVEV (reference sequence). The ends were cut back, 4 bases at V and 7 bases at J, with 5 bases in the middle. There are 11 residues in the CDR3. CDR3: CASSSGNEQFF. CDR3 DNA sequence: TGTGCCAGCAGTTCGGGGAATGAGCAGTTCTTC.

This clonotype came up a few times. V usage is TRBV5-1 and J usage is TRBJ1-5; possible D gene TRBD1, 5 bases. V lost 4 bases and J 0 bases, leaving 8 bases between the germline ends. Germline CDR1 SGHRS, CDR2 YFSETQ. This CDR3 is built from 14 residues. CDR3 DNA: TGCGCCAGCAGCGCGGGGGATAGCAATCAGCCCCAGCATTTT. Its translation is CASSAGDSNQPQHF.

This clonotype was observed many times. The rearrangement uses TRBV7-8 and TRBJ2-3; TRBD2 aligns across 9 bases. V lost 1 base to trimming and J lost 1 base; unmatched junction nucleotides: 6. The germline V gene encodes CDR1 SGHVS and CDR2 FQNEAQ. The CDR3 is 17 amino acids. CDR3 sequence reads: CASSLGVASGGTDTQYF. DNA for the CDR3: TGTGCCAGCAGCTTAGGGGTTGCTAGCGGGGGCACAGATACGCAGTATTTT.

This clonotype has at least ten counts. The V gene is TRBV27, the J gene TRBJ1-2; TRBD1 matches at 12 bases. Germline V CDR1 and CDR2: MNHEY, SMNVEV (reference sequence). CDR3 length: 16 residues. With V trimmed by 5 bases and J by 4 bases, 8 bases remained unmatched. DNA for the CDR3: TGTGCCAGCAGTAGGGACAGGGGGCCCTATTCCTATGGCTACACCTTC. Residues: CASSRDRGPYSYGYTF.

This clonotype was seen at least ten times. This chain uses TRBV5-6 with TRBJ1-2; possible D gene TRBD1, 5 bases. The CDR3 sequence is 14 residues long. V was pared by 0 bases and J by 4 bases, with 10 bases between. Germline CDR1 SGHDT, CDR2 YYEEEE. The CDR3 spells CASSLGAGIYGYTF. In nucleotides, the CDR3 is TGTGCCAGCAGCTTGGGGGCAGGGATCTATGGCTACACCTTC.

This clonotype showed up just a few times. The J gene is TRBJ2-3, the V gene TRBV7-3, with D possibly matching TRBD2 (6 bases). The CDR3 runs 13 residues. Per germline, CDR1 SGHTA and CDR2 FQGTGA. V was trimmed by 5 bases and J by 3 bases, leaving 9 bases between them. The CDR3 DNA follows: TGTGCCAGCAGCACGGACTATACAGATACGCAGTATTTT. This codes for CASSTDYTDTQYF.

V gene TRBV3-1 combines with J gene TRBJ1-6, with 11 bases aligning to TRBD1. The CDR3 spans 15 residues. V was clipped by 4 bases and J by 11 bases; unmatched bases: 7. Germline V gene sequence: CDR1 LGHDT, CDR2 YNNKEL (reference sequence). The CDR3 sequence: CASSPRGTGGTPLHF. CDR3 bases: TGTGCCAGCAGCCCCCGCGGGACAGGGGGTACACCCCTCCACTTT.

This clonotype was seen a handful of times. The rearrangement links TRBV28 to TRBJ1-3; TRBD1 matches 9 bases. The CDR3 contains 15 residues. V lost 5 bases and J lost 3; bases outside the gene matches: 5. Germline CDR1 MDHEN, CDR2 SYDVKM. This chain's CDR3 is CASSTTGQGGNTIYF. Written as DNA, the CDR3 is TGTGCCAGCAGTACAACGGGACAGGGTGGAAACACCATATATTTT.

This clonotype was detected a few times. In DNA, the CDR3 is TGCAGCGTGGGAAATCAGCCCCAGCATTTT. Amino acid sequence: CSVGNQPQHF. The chain is built from TRBV29-1 and TRBJ1-5; D unclear. Per germline, CDR1 SQVTM and CDR2 ANQGSEA. V was clipped by 6 bases and J by 4 bases, with 4 bases between them. The CDR3 runs to 10 residues.

This clonotype was picked up many times. CDR3 sequence: CSAQRGLGTDTQYF. The CDR3 nucleotides read TGCAGTGCCCAGCGGGGGCTGGGCACAGATACGCAGTATTTT. The rearrangement uses TRBV20-1 and TRBJ2-3, with TRBD2 matching over 8 bases. Germline V gene data show CDR1 as DFQATT and CDR2 as SNEGSKA (reference sequence). Trimming at V came to 6 bases and at J to 1 base, leaving 6 bases not matched to a gene. The CDR3 loop spans 14 amino acids.

This clonotype has ten or more counts. V is TRBV24-1 and J is TRBJ1-1, with 8 bases matching TRBD1. The CDR3 runs 14 residues. Per the germline V gene, CDR1 is KGHDR and CDR2 is SFDVKD. With 8 bases clipped from V and 1 base from J, the junction kept 5 bases outside the gene matches. The CDR3 spells CATISGQENTEAFF. Written as DNA, the CDR3 is TGTGCCACCATCTCGGGACAGGAGAACACTGAAGCTTTCTTT.

This clonotype was counted at least ten times. V usage is TRBV6-6 and J usage is TRBJ2-3; D remains unclear. The CDR3 spans 13 residues. Trimming took off 0 bases at V and 2 bases at J, with 3 bases between the two ends. The germline V gene has CDR1 MNHNY and CDR2 SVGAGI (reference sequence). CDR3 nucleotide sequence: TGTGCCAGCAGTTACTCGGACACAGATACGCAGTATTTT. Translating gives CASSYSDTDTQYF.

This clonotype was detected a few times. The gene calls are TRBV4-2 and TRBJ1-4, with 8 nucleotides matching TRBD1. Looked up from germline, CDR1 is LGHNA and CDR2 is YNFKEQ. Trimming at V came to 0 bases and at J to 5 bases, leaving 2 bases not matched to a gene. The CDR3 is 15 residues long. DNA of the CDR3: TGTGCCAGCAGCCAAGAGTGGACAGGGAATGAAAAACTGTTTTTT. This encodes CASSQEWTGNEKLFF.

In this sample, this clonotype turned up a few times. The CDR3 is CASSLSREGTYEQYF. CDR3 DNA sequence: TGTGCCAGCAGCTTAAGCAGGGAAGGGACCTACGAGCAGTACTTC. The chain is built from TRBV7-3 and TRBJ2-7, with a possible D match to TRBD1 (5 bases). V gave up 1 base and J gave up 2 bases, with 12 bases separating them. CDR1 and CDR2 (germline): SGHTA, FQGTGA. CDR3 length: 15 residues. Supplemented by reference TRBV7-3 and TRBJ2-7, the full variable domain reads GAGVSQTPSNKVTEKGKYVELRCDPISGHTALYWYRQSLGQGPEFLIYFQGTGAADDSGLPNDRFFAVRPEGSVSTLKIQRTERGDSAVYLCASSLSREGTYEQYFGPGTRLTVT.

This clonotype was observed at least ten times. The chain combines TRBV5-1 with TRBJ1-5; tentatively, D is TRBD1 (5 bases). Per germline, CDR1 SGHRS and CDR2 YFSETQ. This CDR3 contains 16 residues. Trimming stripped 4 bases from V and 9 bases from J, with 23 bases between. As DNA, the CDR3 is TGCGCCAGCAGCGAGCGCCCTCAGGGTAGTAGTGGGCCCCAGCATTTT. It translates to CASSERPQGSSGPQHF. Supplemented by reference TRBV5-1 and TRBJ1-5, the full variable domain reads KAGVTQTPRYLIKTRGQQVTLSCSPISGHRSVSWYQQTPGQGLQFLFEYFSETQRNKGNFPGRFSGRQFSNSRSEMNVSTLELGDSALYLCASSERPQGSSGPQHFGDGTRLSIL.

This clonotype was counted only a few times. The chain links TRBV19 to TRBJ1-1; 8 bases align to TRBD1. The CDR3 has 15 amino acids. CDR1 LNHDA and CDR2 SQIVND come from the germline V gene (reference sequence). Unmatched junction bases numbered 15, after V lost 8 bases and J lost 7 bases. CDR3 region: CASGPYSPGTGEAFF. CDR3 nucleotide sequence: TGTGCCAGTGGACCATATAGTCCCGGGACAGGTGAAGCTTTCTTT.

This rearrangement joins TRBV20-1 to TRBJ2-7; the D is unclear. The germline CDR1 and CDR2 sequences are DFQATT and SNEGSKA (reference sequence). The CDR3 is 10 amino acids. The germline V and J ends were trimmed by 6 bases and 3 bases, with 6 bases remaining between them. The CDR3, as DNA: TGCAGTGCCGGTCTCTACGAGCAGTACTTC. Amino acids: CSAGLYEQYF.

This clonotype showed up many times. V is TRBV20-1 and J is TRBJ2-1, with 8 bases aligning to TRBD1. Germline values: CDR1 DFQATT, CDR2 SNEGSKA (reference sequence). The CDR3 loop spans 14 amino acids. V was clipped by 0 bases and J by 5 bases; unmatched bases: 3. This chain's CDR3 is CSARDRGLNNEQFF. The CDR3 DNA reads TGCAGTGCTAGAGACAGGGGGCTCAACAATGAGCAGTTCTTC.

This chain joins TRBV20-1 and TRBJ1-5; D remains ambiguous. V was trimmed by 2 bases and J by 9 bases, leaving 20 bases between them. The CDR3 extends over 15 amino acids. CDR1 is DFQATT, CDR2 SNEGSKA, per germline (reference sequence). CDR3 sequence (DNA): TGCAGTGCTAGACCGGCGGGCGGTGGGCTAAGGCCCCAGCATTTT. It codes for CSARPAGGGLRPQHF.

This clonotype was counted at least ten times. The V gene is TRBV20-1, the J gene TRBJ1-1; D possibly corresponds to TRBD1 (6 bases). CDR1 DFQATT and CDR2 SNEGSKA come from the germline V gene (reference sequence). Between the trimmed V and J ends, which lost 2 bases and 0 bases, there was a span of 13 bases. The CDR3 totals 15 residues. The CDR3 coding sequence is TGCAGTGCTAGACCGGGGGGCGCGGTGAACACTGAAGCTTTCTTT. Its protein is CSARPGGAVNTEAFF.